The clone carrying this T cell receptor (beta chain) was seen a few times. The CDR3 extends over 15 amino acids. Germline CDR1 and CDR2: SGHRS and YFSETQ. These data belong to a study of blood T cells in healthy people across ages. Alongside a J-beta primer mix, a sample-barcoded 5' primer served in a second PCR lasting about 7 to 12 cycles. MiXCR, run by TCRdb on the 5' RACE reads, gives a single entry per CDR3 protein. Among about 1 million distinct CDR3 sequences listed, approximately 25% were seen once. These sequences were also reported in another study, on T cells of mothers and their children.

The TCR comes from a girl aged 2 to 10 in good health. The sequencing sample was made of blood. V gene TRBV5-1 combines with J gene TRBJ2-5, with TRBD2 matching over 14 bases. The DNA end favors TRBJ2-1, so the J call may be wrong. The CDR3 DNA follows: TGCGCCAGCATCATAGGGACTAGCGGGAGTAATGAGCAGTTCTTC. This gives the protein CASIIGTSGSNEQFF.